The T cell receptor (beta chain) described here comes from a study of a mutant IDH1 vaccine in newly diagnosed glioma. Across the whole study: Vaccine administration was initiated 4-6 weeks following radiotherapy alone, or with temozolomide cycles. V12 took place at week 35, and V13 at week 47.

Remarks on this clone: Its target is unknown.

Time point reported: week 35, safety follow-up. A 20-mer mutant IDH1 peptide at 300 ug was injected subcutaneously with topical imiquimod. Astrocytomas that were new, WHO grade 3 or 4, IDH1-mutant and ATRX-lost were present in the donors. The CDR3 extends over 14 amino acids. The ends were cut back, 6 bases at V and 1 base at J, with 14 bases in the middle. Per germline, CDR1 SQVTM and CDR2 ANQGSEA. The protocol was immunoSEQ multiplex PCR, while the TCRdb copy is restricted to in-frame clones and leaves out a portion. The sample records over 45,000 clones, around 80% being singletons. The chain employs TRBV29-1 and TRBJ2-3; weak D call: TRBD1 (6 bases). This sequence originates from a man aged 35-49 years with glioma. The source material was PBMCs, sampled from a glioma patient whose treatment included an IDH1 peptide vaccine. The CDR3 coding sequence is TGCAGCGTCTACAGGGAGTCACGCACAGATACGCAGTATTTT. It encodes CSVYRESRTDTQYF.